Listed below are T cell receptor beta chains from one sample, sequenced in a study of shared clonotypes between healthy human individuals. Profiled with immunoSEQ multiplex PCR; TCRdb holds only in-frame clones, not every one. The sample yields hundreds of thousands of clones, nearly 98% seen once. Material for sequencing was naive CD8+ T cells sorted from blood. These receptors originate from a man under 40 in good health. Both conserved end residues are part of each CDR3. A D gene is named only where the DNA matches it firmly. Size values are once, few and many counts, or a class for expanded clones, and some rows have none.

abundance: .; d_gene: .; j_gene: TRBJ2-7; v_gene: TRBV27; CDR3aa: CASSFMGEVSYEQYF; CDR3nt: TGTGCCAGCAGTTTCATGGGGGAGGTCTCCTACGAGCAGTACTTC
abundance: .; d_gene: .; j_gene: TRBJ2-5; v_gene: TRBV5-4; CDR3aa: CASRDTGRQTQYF; CDR3nt: TGTGCCAGCAGAGACACAGGGAGGCAGACCCAGTACTTC
abundance: .; d_gene: TRBD2; j_gene: TRBJ2-3; v_gene: TRBV5-1; CDR3aa: CASSLGTSGRDTDTQYF; CDR3nt: TGCGCCAGCAGCTTGGGGACTAGCGGGAGGGACACAGATACGCAGTATTTT
abundance: .; d_gene: .; j_gene: TRBJ2-1; v_gene: TRBV4-1; CDR3aa: CASRKRRDGNGEQFF; CDR3nt: TGCGCCAGCAGAAAGAGGCGGGATGGCAATGGTGAGCAGTTCTTC
abundance: .; d_gene: .; j_gene: TRBJ2-7; v_gene: TRBV7-9; CDR3aa: CASSSDLYEQYF; CDR3nt: TGTGCCAGCAGCTCGGACTTGTACGAGCAGTACTTC
abundance: .; d_gene: .; j_gene: TRBJ2-7; v_gene: TRBV6-5; CDR3aa: CASSLGFPYEQYF; CDR3nt: TGTGCCAGCAGTTTGGGGTTCCCCTACGAGCAGTACTTC
abundance: .; d_gene: TRBD1; j_gene: TRBJ2-1; v_gene: TRBV6-1; CDR3aa: CASSAPDGTGEESEQFF; CDR3nt: TGTGCCAGCAGTGCCCCTGACGGGACAGGGGAAGAAAGTGAGCAGTTCTTC
abundance: .; d_gene: .; j_gene: TRBJ1-5; v_gene: TRBV11-2; CDR3aa: CASSLDSGSNQPQHF; CDR3nt: TGTGCCAGCAGCTTAGATTCAGGGAGCAATCAGCCCCAGCATTTT
abundance: .; d_gene: .; j_gene: TRBJ1-1; v_gene: TRBV7-8; CDR3aa: CASSLKGIMNTEAFF; CDR3nt: TGTGCCAGCAGCTTGAAGGGAATAATGAACACTGAAGCTTTCTTT
abundance: .; d_gene: .; j_gene: TRBJ1-4; v_gene: TRBV4-1; CDR3aa: CASSLGTSTNEKLFF; CDR3nt: TGCGCCAGCAGCTTAGGCACCTCAACTAATGAAAAACTGTTTTTT
abundance: .; d_gene: .; j_gene: TRBJ2-2; v_gene: TRBV5-3; CDR3aa: CARSLLGGRITGELFF; CDR3nt: TGTGCCAGAAGCTTGCTTGGGGGGCGCATCACCGGGGAGCTGTTTTTT
abundance: .; d_gene: .; j_gene: TRBJ1-4; v_gene: TRBV4-1; CDR3aa: CASSHAPGTDHNEKLFF; CDR3nt: TGCGCCAGCAGCCATGCCCCCGGGACTGATCATAATGAAAAACTGTTTTTT
abundance: few; d_gene: TRBD1; j_gene: TRBJ2-3; v_gene: TRBV29-1; CDR3aa: CSVSGRGFGDTQYF; CDR3nt: TGCAGCGTTTCCGGCAGGGGGTTCGGGGATACGCAGTATTTT
abundance: .; d_gene: TRBD1; j_gene: TRBJ2-2; v_gene: TRBV9; CDR3aa: CASSGRDSLRGELFF; CDR3nt: TGTGCCAGCAGCGGCCGGGACAGTCTCCGTGGGGAGCTGTTTTTT
abundance: once; d_gene: .; j_gene: TRBJ2-7; v_gene: TRBV11-2; CDR3aa: CASSSLQGRYEQYF; CDR3nt: TGTGCCAGCAGCTCGTTACAGGGTCGGTACGAGCAGTACTTC
abundance: .; d_gene: TRBD2; j_gene: TRBJ2-1; v_gene: TRBV27; CDR3aa: CASSWGPGTSGYNEQFF; CDR3nt: TGTGCCAGCAGTTGGGGACCCGGGACTAGCGGCTACAATGAGCAGTTCTTC
abundance: once; d_gene: TRBD1; j_gene: TRBJ1-2; v_gene: TRBV27; CDR3aa: CASSGQDPLGGYTF; CDR3nt: TGTGCCAGTTCGGGACAGGACCCCCTTGGAGGCTACACCTTC
abundance: .; d_gene: .; j_gene: TRBJ2-2; v_gene: TRBV4-1; CDR3aa: CASSQEFSVAGELFF; CDR3nt: TGCGCCAGCAGCCAAGAATTCAGTGTAGCCGGGGAGCTGTTTTTT
abundance: .; d_gene: .; j_gene: TRBJ2-1; v_gene: TRBV27; CDR3aa: CASTRTAYNEQFF; CDR3nt: TGTGCCAGCACCAGGACGGCCTACAATGAGCAGTTCTTC
abundance: .; d_gene: .; j_gene: TRBJ2-7; v_gene: TRBV27; CDR3aa: CASSWGAPYEQYF; CDR3nt: TGTGCCAGCAGTTGGGGGGCACCCTACGAGCAGTACTTC
abundance: .; d_gene: .; j_gene: TRBJ1-4; v_gene: TRBV7-9; CDR3aa: CASSSAVTDPKEKLFF; CDR3nt: TGTGCCAGCAGCTCGGCCGTTACAGACCCGAAGGAAAAACTGTTTTTT
abundance: .; d_gene: .; j_gene: TRBJ2-3; v_gene: TRBV18; CDR3aa: CASSPTGREFADTQYF; CDR3nt: TGTGCCAGCTCACCCACGGGCAGGGAATTCGCAGATACGCAGTATTTT
abundance: once; d_gene: TRBD2; j_gene: TRBJ2-3; v_gene: TRBV29-1; CDR3aa: CSVLPRLAGATDTQYF; CDR3nt: TGCAGCGTTCTACCCAGACTAGCGGGAGCCACAGATACGCAGTATTTT
abundance: once; d_gene: TRBD1; j_gene: TRBJ1-2; v_gene: TRBV7-2; CDR3aa: CASSSVDRGPGYTF; CDR3nt: TGTGCCAGCTCCTCCGTGGACAGGGGCCCTGGCTACACCTTC
abundance: .; d_gene: TRBD2; j_gene: TRBJ2-7; v_gene: TRBV5-4; CDR3aa: CASSFKAGEYYEQYF; CDR3nt: TGTGCCAGCAGCTTTAAGGCGGGAGAGTATTACGAGCAGTACTTC
abundance: .; d_gene: TRBD2; j_gene: TRBJ2-3; v_gene: TRBV29-1; CDR3aa: CSVNIGLAGGPGTDTQYF; CDR3nt: TGCAGCGTTAACATTGGACTAGCGGGAGGGCCCGGGACAGATACGCAGTATTTT
abundance: .; d_gene: TRBD2; j_gene: TRBJ2-7; v_gene: TRBV10-2; CDR3aa: CASTIGTSGSGEQYF; CDR3nt: TGCGCCAGCACCATCGGGACTAGCGGGAGTGGCGAGCAGTACTTC
abundance: .; d_gene: .; j_gene: TRBJ1-4; v_gene: TRBV7-9; CDR3aa: CASSAPVGNEKLFF; CDR3nt: TGTGCCAGCAGCGCCCCAGTAGGGAATGAAAAACTGTTTTTT
abundance: .; d_gene: .; j_gene: TRBJ2-2; v_gene: TRBV27; CDR3aa: CASSPTGPGELFF; CDR3nt: TGTGCCAGCAGTCCGACAGGCCCCGGGGAGCTGTTTTTT
abundance: .; d_gene: TRBD2; j_gene: TRBJ2-7; v_gene: TRBV10-3; CDR3aa: CAISGLAGAYEQYF; CDR3nt: TGTGCCATCAGTGGACTAGCGGGAGCCTACGAGCAGTACTTC
abundance: .; d_gene: TRBD1; j_gene: TRBJ1-1; v_gene: TRBV7-9; CDR3aa: CASRHPTGMEAFF; CDR3nt: TGTGCCAGCAGACACCCGACAGGGATGGAAGCTTTCTTT
abundance: .; d_gene: .; j_gene: TRBJ1-1; v_gene: TRBV7-2; CDR3aa: CASSLAGYGGTEAFF; CDR3nt: TGTGCCAGCAGCTTAGCTGGGTATGGGGGCACTGAAGCTTTCTTT
abundance: .; d_gene: .; j_gene: TRBJ2-1; v_gene: TRBV4-1; CDR3aa: CASSQRDPSYNEQFF; CDR3nt: TGCGCCAGCAGCCAAAGGGACCCGTCCTACAATGAGCAGTTCTTC
abundance: .; d_gene: TRBD1; j_gene: TRBJ1-1; v_gene: TRBV4-3; CDR3aa: CASSQEGQGYTEAFF; CDR3nt: TGCGCCAGCAGCCAAGAGGGACAGGGGTACACTGAAGCTTTCTTT
abundance: .; d_gene: TRBD2; j_gene: TRBJ2-1; v_gene: TRBV11-3; CDR3aa: CASSARTSGGRQFF; CDR3nt: TGTGCCAGCAGCGCCCGGACTAGCGGGGGTCGGCAGTTCTTC
abundance: once; d_gene: .; j_gene: TRBJ2-7; v_gene: TRBV27; CDR3aa: CASSLSKGHYYEQYF; CDR3nt: TGTGCCAGCAGTTTATCGAAGGGCCACTACTACGAGCAGTACTTC
abundance: .; d_gene: .; j_gene: TRBJ1-2; v_gene: TRBV2; CDR3aa: CASSGPRDFVDYGYTF; CDR3nt: TGTGCCAGCAGTGGCCCCAGGGACTTTGTCGACTATGGCTACACCTTC
abundance: .; d_gene: .; j_gene: TRBJ2-2; v_gene: TRBV27; CDR3aa: CASSFQGMNTGELFF; CDR3nt: TGTGCCAGCAGTTTTCAGGGGATGAACACCGGGGAGCTGTTTTTT
abundance: .; d_gene: TRBD1; j_gene: TRBJ2-7; v_gene: TRBV27; CDR3aa: CASSHVGTGIEQYF; CDR3nt: TGTGCCAGCAGTCATGTCGGGACAGGGATCGAGCAGTACTTC
abundance: .; d_gene: .; j_gene: TRBJ1-2; v_gene: TRBV18; CDR3aa: CASSTGSLEDGYTF; CDR3nt: TGTGCCAGCTCAACGGGCTCGCTAGAGGATGGCTACACCTTC
abundance: .; d_gene: .; j_gene: TRBJ2-7; v_gene: TRBV27; CDR3aa: CASKAWLAGNEQYF; CDR3nt: TGTGCCAGCAAGGCGTGGCTAGCTGGGAACGAGCAGTACTTC